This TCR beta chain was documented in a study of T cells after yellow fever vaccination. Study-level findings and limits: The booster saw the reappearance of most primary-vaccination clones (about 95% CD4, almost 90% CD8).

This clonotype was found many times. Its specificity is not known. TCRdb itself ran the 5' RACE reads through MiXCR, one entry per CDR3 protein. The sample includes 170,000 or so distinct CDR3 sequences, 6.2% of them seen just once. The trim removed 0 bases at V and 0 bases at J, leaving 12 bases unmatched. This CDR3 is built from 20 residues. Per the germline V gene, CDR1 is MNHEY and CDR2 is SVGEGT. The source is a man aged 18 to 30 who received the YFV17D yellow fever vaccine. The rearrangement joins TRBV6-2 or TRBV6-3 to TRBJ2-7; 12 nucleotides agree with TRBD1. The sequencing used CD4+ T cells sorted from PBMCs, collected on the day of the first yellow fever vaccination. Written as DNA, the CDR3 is TGTGCCAGCAGTTACTCGGGGGGGACAGGGGGCCCCTCAAGCTCCTACGAGCAGTACTTC. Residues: CASSYSGGTGGPSSSYEQYF.